One sample yielded the 16 T cell receptor beta chains listed below, sequenced in a study of metastatic and nonmetastatic thyroid tumors. TCRdb ran MiXCR on the PCR reads. The table has more than 25,000 clones, approximately 11% seen once. No patient received treatment before thyroid surgery. Sequenced input: blood. Receptors were obtained from a female donor with papillary thyroid cancer or a benign thyroid nodule (not recorded which). Some clones in this sample may be carry-over from other donors' samples.

Worth noting for this clone: The CDR3 carries no conserved terminal phenylalanine or tryptophan, so it likely arises from a read error. The genes are TRBV28 and TRBJ2-2; unclear D gene. The CDR3 sequence is 10 residues long. The V end was cut by 4 bases, the J end by 10 bases, with 4 bases between. Looked up from germline, CDR1 is MDHEN and CDR2 is SYDVKM. The CDR3 region is CASSSVELFL. In DNA form, the CDR3 reads TGTGCCAGCAGTTCCGTGGAGCTGTTTTTA.

This clone was seen ten or more times. The chain joins TRBV6-5 to TRBJ2-7; the D gene is possibly TRBD2 (5 bases). This CDR3 spans 13 amino acids. Looked up from germline, CDR1 is MNHEY and CDR2 is SVGAGI. Between the trimmed V and J ends, which lost 2 bases and 1 base, there was a span of 6 bases. The CDR3 is CASSYEGSYEQYF. The CDR3 coding sequence is TGTGCCAGCAGTTACGAGGGTTCCTACGAGCAGTACTTC.

This clone was seen only a few times. The rearrangement uses TRBV9 and TRBJ2-1, with 9 bases aligning to TRBD1. Germline CDR1 SGDLS, CDR2 YYNGEE. The ends lost 3 bases at V and 8 bases at J; junction bases unmatched: 9. This CDR3 spans 15 amino acids. CDR3 amino acids: CASSAPGTGKDEQFF. Here the CDR3 DNA reads TGTGCCAGCAGCGCTCCCGGGACAGGGAAGGATGAGCAGTTCTTC. Variable domain in full (rest from reference TRBV9 and TRBJ2-1): DSGVTQTPKHLITATGQRVTLRCSPRSGDLSVYWYQQSLDQGLQFLIQYYNGEERAKGNILERFSAQQFPDLHSELNLSSLELGDSALYFCASSAPGTGKDEQFFGPGTRLTVL.

This clone was found a few times. Sequence at one end of the junction differs from germline and may be a read error. The chain links TRBV5-6 to TRBJ2-6; D may be TRBD1 (5 bases). The CDR3 runs 15 residues. Germline V lookup: CDR1 SGHDT, CDR2 YYEEEE. CDR3 in DNA: TGTGCCAGCAGCTTGCTCGGATCTGGGGCCAACGTCCCGACTTTC. Translation: CASSLLGSGANVPTF.

At least ten counts were recorded for this clone. This chain connects TRBV5-6 to TRBJ2-7; D is unresolved. This CDR3 has 13 residues. Germline-derived CDR1 and CDR2 are SGHDT and YYEEEE. V lost 0 bases and J lost 1, with 5 bases in between. The CDR3, as DNA: TGTGCCAGCAGCTTGGCGGAGTCCTACGAGCAGTACTTC. This codes for CASSLAESYEQYF.

The chain carries TRBV10-2 and TRBJ2-7; D is unclear. V lost 3 bases, J lost 7 bases, and 7 bases lay in between. Looked up from germline, CDR1 is WSHSY and CDR2 is SAAADI. This CDR3 region has 11 residues. The CDR3 nucleotides read TGCGCCAGCAGTGAAGCTAATGAGCAGTACTTC. Translated: CASSEANEQYF.

This clone came up many times. This clone may be a read error of a much larger clone one base away. This chain joins TRBV11-2 and TRBJ2-1; TRBD2 is a possible D gene (6 bases). Germline V lookup: CDR1 SGHAT, CDR2 FQNNGV. The CDR3 is 15 residues long. The CDR3 DNA sequence: TGTGCCAGCAGCTCGCTCCCTAGCGAGAGGATTGAGCGGTTCTTC. Residues: CASSSLPSERIERFF.

This clone was recorded many times. Other DNA sequences in this specimen translate into the identical CDR3. The J gene is TRBJ1-5, the V gene TRBV11-2, with D perhaps TRBD1 (5 bases). Trimming pared 1 base from V and 1 base from J, leaving 8 bases between. The length of the CDR3 is 15 residues. Germline V gene data show CDR1 as SGHAT and CDR2 as FQNNGV. This CDR3 is CASSLGPGSNQPQHF. CDR3 bases: TGTGCCAGCAGCTTAGGTCCAGGGAGCAATCAGCCCCAGCATTTT.

This clone occurred many times. The rearrangement links TRBV28 to TRBJ1-5; the D gene is possibly TRBD1 (6 bases). Germline V CDR1 and CDR2: MDHEN, SYDVKM. The ends were cut back, 6 bases at V and 7 bases at J, with 22 bases in the middle. This CDR3 region has 16 residues. The CDR3 reads CASSSLLGRGGQPQHF. Here the CDR3 DNA reads TGTGCCAGCAGCTCCCTACTCGGCAGGGGCGGACAGCCCCAGCATTTT.

This clone was detected many times. This chain joins TRBV6-6 and TRBJ2-1, with 7 bases identical to TRBD1. The CDR3 is 15 residues long. CDR1 and CDR2 from the germline V gene are MNHNY and SVGAGI (reference sequence). After removal of 2 bases from V and 4 bases from J, the junction contained 5 bases not matched to a gene. CDR3 region: CASSYRGRRYNEQFF. The CDR3 coding sequence is TGTGCCAGCAGTTACAGGGGGCGAAGGTACAATGAGCAGTTCTTC.

In its sample, this clone was seen many times. V gene TRBV20-1 combines with J gene TRBJ2-7; D uncertain. Germline V gene sequence: CDR1 DFQATT, CDR2 SNEGSKA (reference sequence). V was pared by 1 base and J by 0 bases, with 7 bases between. The CDR3 totals 13 residues. The CDR3 reads CSARGSSSYEQYF. The DNA for the CDR3 is TGCAGTGCTAGAGGCTCATCCTCCTACGAGCAGTACTTC.

This rearrangement joins TRBV4-1 to TRBJ2-3; TRBD2 matches at 7 bases. The CDR3 consists of 16 residues. V gave up 2 bases and J gave up 1 base; unmatched junction bases: 6. In germline, CDR1 is MGHRA, CDR2 YSYEKL. CDR3 amino acids: CASSQSLAERTDTQYF. The CDR3 coding sequence is TGCGCCAGCAGCCAATCTCTAGCGGAGCGCACAGATACGCAGTATTTT.

Many counts were recorded for this clone. This rearrangement joins TRBV9 to TRBJ2-5, with 7 positions matching TRBD1. V lost 4 bases and J lost 4; bases outside the gene matches: 7. The germline V gene encodes CDR1 SGDLS and CDR2 YYNGEE. CDR3 length: 14 amino acids. CDR3 amino acids: CASSPRAGGETQYF. The CDR3, as DNA: TGTGCCAGCAGCCCCCGGGCAGGGGGAGAGACCCAGTACTTC.

This clone has a count of ten or more. CDR3 sequence reads: CASSTHQGLAGSLEQYF. In nucleotides, the CDR3 is TGTGCCAGCAGCACCCACCAGGGGCTAGCGGGAAGCCTTGAGCAGTACTTC. The chain combines TRBV9 with TRBJ2-7; 9 bases agree with TRBD2. The V segment lost 4 bases and the J segment 7 bases; nucleotides outside the gene matches: 18. Germline-derived CDR1 and CDR2 are SGDLS and YYNGEE. The CDR3 has 17 amino acids.

The sample holds many counts of this clone. The CDR3 protein is CASSGQTFYEQYF. In DNA, the CDR3 is TGTGCCAGCAGCGGACAGACGTTTTACGAGCAGTACTTC. V is TRBV5-6 and J is TRBJ2-7; D is possibly TRBD1 (6 bases). Germline loops: CDR1 SGHDT, CDR2 YYEEEE. V lost 4 bases, J lost 4 bases, and 12 bases lay in between. CDR3 length equals 13 residues.

This clone was counted at least ten times. The genes are TRBV15 and TRBJ1-2; D might be TRBD1 (5 bases). Trimming cost V 5 bases and J 6 bases, with 16 bases left between them. The V gene's germline CDR1 is LNHNV and CDR2 YYDKDF (reference sequence). The CDR3 contains 14 residues. The CDR3 DNA is TGTGCCACCAGCCTAGGCAGGGTTACTGATGGCTACACCTTC. Its translation: CATSLGRVTDGYTF.